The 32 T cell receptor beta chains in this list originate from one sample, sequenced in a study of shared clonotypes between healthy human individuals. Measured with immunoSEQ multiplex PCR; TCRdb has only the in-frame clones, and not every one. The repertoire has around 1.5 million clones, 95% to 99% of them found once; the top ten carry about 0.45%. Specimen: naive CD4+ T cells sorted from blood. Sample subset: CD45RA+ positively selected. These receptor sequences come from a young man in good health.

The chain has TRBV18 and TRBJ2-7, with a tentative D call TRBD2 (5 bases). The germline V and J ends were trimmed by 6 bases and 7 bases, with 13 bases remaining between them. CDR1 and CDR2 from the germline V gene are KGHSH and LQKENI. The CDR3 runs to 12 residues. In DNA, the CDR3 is TGTGCCAGCTCCCCCGAGTCGGGGGAGCAGTACTTC. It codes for CASSPESGEQYF.

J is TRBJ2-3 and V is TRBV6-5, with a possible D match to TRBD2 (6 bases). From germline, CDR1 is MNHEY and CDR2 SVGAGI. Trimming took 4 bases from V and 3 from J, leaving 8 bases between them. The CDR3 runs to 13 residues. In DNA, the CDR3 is TGTGCCAGCAGTTTCGGGGGTACAGATACGCAGTATTTT. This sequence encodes CASSFGGTDTQYF.

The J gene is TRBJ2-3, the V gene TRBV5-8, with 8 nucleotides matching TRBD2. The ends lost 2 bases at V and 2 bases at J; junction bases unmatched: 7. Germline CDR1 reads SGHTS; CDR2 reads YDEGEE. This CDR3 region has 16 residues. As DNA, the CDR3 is TGTGCCAGCAGCTTTCTTCCGGGAGGGATCACAGATACGCAGTATTTT. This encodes CASSFLPGGITDTQYF.

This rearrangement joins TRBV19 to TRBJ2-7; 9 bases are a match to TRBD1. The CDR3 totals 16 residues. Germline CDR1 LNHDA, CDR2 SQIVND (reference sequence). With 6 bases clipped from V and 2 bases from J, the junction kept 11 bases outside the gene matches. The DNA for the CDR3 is TGTGCCAGTAGCCCGCCCCCCGGACAGGGGACCTACGAGCAGTACTTC. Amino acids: CASSPPPGQGTYEQYF.

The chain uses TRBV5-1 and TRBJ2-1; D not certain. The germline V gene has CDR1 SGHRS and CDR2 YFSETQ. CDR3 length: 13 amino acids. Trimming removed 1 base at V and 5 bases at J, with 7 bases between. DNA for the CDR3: TGCGCCAGCAGCTTGTGGGTACACAATGAGCAGTTCTTC. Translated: CASSLWVHNEQFF.

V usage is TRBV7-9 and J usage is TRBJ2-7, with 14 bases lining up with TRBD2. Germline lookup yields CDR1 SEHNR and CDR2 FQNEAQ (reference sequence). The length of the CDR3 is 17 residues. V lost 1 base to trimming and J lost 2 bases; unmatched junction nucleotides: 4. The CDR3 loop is CASSLGTSGRLAYEQYF. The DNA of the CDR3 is TGTGCCAGCAGCTTAGGGACTAGCGGGAGGCTGGCCTACGAGCAGTACTTC.

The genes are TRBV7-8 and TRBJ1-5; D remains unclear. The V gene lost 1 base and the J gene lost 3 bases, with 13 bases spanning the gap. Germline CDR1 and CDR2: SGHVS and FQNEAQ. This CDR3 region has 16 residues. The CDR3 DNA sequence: TGTGCCAGCAGCTTAGTGACCGGATTAGTCAATCAGCCCCAGCATTTT. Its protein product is CASSLVTGLVNQPQHF.

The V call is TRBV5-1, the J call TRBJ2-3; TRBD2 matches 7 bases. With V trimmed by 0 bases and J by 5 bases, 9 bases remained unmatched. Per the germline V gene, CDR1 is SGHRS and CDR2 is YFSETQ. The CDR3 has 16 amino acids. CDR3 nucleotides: TGCGCCAGCAGCTTGGGGCTGGCGGGAGAAGGAGATACGCAGTATTTT. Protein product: CASSLGLAGEGDTQYF.

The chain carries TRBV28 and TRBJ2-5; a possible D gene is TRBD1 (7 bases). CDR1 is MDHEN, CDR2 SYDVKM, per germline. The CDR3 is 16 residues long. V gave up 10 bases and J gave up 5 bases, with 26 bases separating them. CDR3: CATLGGRQGLSETQYF. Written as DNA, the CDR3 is TGTGCCACCCTAGGGGGGCGACAGGGCTTGTCGGAGACCCAGTACTTC.

The CDR3 DNA reads TGTGCCAGCAGCTCCCGGGGGCCCCAGCATTTT. It encodes CASSSRGPQHF. The chain links TRBV11-2 to TRBJ1-5; no definite D call. This CDR3 region has 11 residues. Germline CDR1 SGHAT, CDR2 FQNNGV. The V end was cut by 4 bases, the J end by 9 bases, with 7 bases between.

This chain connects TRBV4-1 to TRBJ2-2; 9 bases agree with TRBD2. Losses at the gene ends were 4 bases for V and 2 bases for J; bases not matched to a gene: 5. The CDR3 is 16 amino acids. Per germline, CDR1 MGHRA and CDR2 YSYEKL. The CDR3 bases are TGCGCCAGCAGCCCCCAGGGACTAGCCAACACCGGGGAGCTGTTTTTT. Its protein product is CASSPQGLANTGELFF.

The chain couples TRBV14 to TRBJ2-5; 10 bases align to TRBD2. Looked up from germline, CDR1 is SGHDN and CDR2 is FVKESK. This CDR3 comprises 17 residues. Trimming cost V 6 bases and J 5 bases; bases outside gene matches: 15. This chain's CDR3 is CASRKGLAGVSEETQYF. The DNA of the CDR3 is TGTGCCAGCAGGAAAGGGCTAGCGGGAGTGTCTGAGGAGACCCAGTACTTC.

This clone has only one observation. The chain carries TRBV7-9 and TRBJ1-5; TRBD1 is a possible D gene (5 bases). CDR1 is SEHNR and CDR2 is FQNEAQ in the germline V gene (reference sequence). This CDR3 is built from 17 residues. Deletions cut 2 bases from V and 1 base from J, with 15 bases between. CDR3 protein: CASSLITTPGSNQPQHF. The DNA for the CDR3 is TGTGCCAGCAGCTTAATAACGACACCAGGGAGCAATCAGCCCCAGCATTTT.

CDR3 protein: CASSVGTSVFEQFF. CDR3 coding DNA: TGTGCCAGCAGCGTAGGGACTAGCGTGTTTGAGCAGTTCTTC. This chain connects TRBV9 to TRBJ2-1; 9 nucleotides match TRBD2. In germline, CDR1 is SGDLS, CDR2 YYNGEE. CDR3 length equals 14 residues. The trim removed 0 bases at V and 9 bases at J, leaving 4 bases unmatched.

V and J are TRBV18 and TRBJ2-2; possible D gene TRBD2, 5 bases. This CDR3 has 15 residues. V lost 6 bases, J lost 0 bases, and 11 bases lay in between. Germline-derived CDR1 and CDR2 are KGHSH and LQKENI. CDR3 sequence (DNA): TGTGCCAGCTCTTTAACGGGGACGAACACCGGGGAGCTGTTTTTT. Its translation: CASSLTGTNTGELFF.

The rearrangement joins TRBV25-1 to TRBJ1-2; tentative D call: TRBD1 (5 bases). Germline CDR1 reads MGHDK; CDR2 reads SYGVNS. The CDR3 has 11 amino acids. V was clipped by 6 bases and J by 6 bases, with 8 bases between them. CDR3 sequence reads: CASRGLNGYTF. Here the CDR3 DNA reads TGTGCCAGCAGGGGACTTAATGGCTACACCTTC.

CDR3 region: CAVGGQGSGELFF. The CDR3 nucleotides read TGTGCCGTCGGAGGCCAGGGATCCGGGGAGCTGTTTTTT. The chain uses TRBV6-5 and TRBJ2-2; D may correspond to TRBD1 or TRBD2 (5 bases each). V was trimmed by 11 bases and J by 6 bases, leaving 16 bases between them. The CDR3 contains 13 residues. Germline V gene data show CDR1 as MNHEY and CDR2 as SVGAGI.

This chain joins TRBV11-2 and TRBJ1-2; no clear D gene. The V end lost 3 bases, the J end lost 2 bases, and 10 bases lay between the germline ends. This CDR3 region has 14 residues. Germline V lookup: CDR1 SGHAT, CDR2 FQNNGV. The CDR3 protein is CASSLPTKNYGYTF. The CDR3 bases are TGTGCCAGCAGCTTGCCGACGAAGAACTATGGCTACACCTTC.

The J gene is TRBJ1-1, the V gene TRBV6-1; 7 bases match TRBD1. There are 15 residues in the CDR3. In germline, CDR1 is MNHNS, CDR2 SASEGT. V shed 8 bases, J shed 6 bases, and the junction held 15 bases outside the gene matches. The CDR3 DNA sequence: TGTGCCAGCGCAGTATTGTCTTTCACAGGGGCTGAAGCTTTCTTT. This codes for CASAVLSFTGAEAFF.

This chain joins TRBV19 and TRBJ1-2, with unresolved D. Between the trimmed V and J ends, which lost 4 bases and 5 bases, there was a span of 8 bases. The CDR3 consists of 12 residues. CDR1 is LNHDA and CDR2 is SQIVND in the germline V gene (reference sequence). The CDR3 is CASSRTEYGYTF. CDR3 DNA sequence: TGTGCCAGTAGTAGGACGGAATATGGCTACACCTTC.

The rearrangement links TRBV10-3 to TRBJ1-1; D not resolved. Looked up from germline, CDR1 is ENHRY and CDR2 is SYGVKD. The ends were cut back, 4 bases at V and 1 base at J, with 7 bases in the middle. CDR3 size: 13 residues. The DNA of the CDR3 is TGTGCCATCAGTGGAGGACCGAACACTGAAGCTTTCTTT. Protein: CAISGGPNTEAFF.

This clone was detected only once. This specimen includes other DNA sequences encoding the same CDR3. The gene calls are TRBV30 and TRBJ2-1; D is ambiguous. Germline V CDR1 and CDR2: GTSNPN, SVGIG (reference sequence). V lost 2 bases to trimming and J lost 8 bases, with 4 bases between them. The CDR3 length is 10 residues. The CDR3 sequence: CAWSRHEQFF. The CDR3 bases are TGTGCCTGGAGTCGCCATGAGCAGTTCTTC.

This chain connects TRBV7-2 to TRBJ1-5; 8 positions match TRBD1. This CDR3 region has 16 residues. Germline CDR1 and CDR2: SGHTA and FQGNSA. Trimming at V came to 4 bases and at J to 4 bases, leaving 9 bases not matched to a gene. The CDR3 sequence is CASSSKRTGSNQPQHF. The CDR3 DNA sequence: TGTGCCAGCAGCTCAAAAAGGACAGGGAGTAATCAGCCCCAGCATTTT.

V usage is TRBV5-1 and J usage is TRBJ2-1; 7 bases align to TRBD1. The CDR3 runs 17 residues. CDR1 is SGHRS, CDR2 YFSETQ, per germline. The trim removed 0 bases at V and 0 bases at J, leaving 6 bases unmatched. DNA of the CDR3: TGCGCCAGCAGCTTGGCCATGCCAGGGGGCTCCTACAATGAGCAGTTCTTC. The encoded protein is CASSLAMPGGSYNEQFF.

For the CDR3, the DNA is TGTGCCAGCAGCTCATCCGGGACTAGCGGGAGTGGGGCCTACGAGCAGTACTTC. It encodes CASSSSGTSGSGAYEQYF. The V and J genes are TRBV7-9 and TRBJ2-7; TRBD2 aligns across 14 bases. CDR3 length: 18 residues. The trim removed 4 bases at V and 2 bases at J, leaving 10 bases unmatched. Per germline, CDR1 SEHNR and CDR2 FQNEAQ (reference sequence).

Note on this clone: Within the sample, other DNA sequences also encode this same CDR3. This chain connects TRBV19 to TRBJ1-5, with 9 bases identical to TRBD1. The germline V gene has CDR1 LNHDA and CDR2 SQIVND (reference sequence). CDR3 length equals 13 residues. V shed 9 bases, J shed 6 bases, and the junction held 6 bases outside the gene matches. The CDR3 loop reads CASRDRVGQPQHF. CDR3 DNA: TGTGCCAGCCGGGACAGGGTCGGTCAGCCCCAGCATTTT.

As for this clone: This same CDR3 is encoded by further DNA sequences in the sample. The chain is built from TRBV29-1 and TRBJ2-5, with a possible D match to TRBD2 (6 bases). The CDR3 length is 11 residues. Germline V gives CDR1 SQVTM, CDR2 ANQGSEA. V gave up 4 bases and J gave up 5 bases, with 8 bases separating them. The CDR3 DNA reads TGCAGCGTTGTGGGGGGTGAGACCCAGTACTTC. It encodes CSVVGGETQYF.

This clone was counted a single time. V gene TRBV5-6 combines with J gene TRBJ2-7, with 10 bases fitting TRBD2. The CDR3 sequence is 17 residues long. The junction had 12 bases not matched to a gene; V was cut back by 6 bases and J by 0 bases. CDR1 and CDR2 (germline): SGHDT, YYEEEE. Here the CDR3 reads CASTLRTSGSHSYEQYF. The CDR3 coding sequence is TGTGCCAGCACCCTCAGGACTAGCGGATCGCACTCCTACGAGCAGTACTTC.

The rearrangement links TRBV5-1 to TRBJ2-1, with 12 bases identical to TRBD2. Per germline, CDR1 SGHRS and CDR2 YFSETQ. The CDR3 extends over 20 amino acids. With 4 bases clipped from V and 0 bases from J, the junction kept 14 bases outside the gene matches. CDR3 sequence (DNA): TGCGCCAGCAGCCACCCGAGAGGACTAGCGGGGCCTAGCTCCTACAATGAGCAGTTCTTC. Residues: CASSHPRGLAGPSSYNEQFF.

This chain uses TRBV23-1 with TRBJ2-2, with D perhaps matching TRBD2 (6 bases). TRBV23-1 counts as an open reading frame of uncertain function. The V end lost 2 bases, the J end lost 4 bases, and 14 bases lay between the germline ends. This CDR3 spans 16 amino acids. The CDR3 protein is CASSQVWRAGTGELFF. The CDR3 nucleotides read TGCGCCAGCAGTCAAGTATGGAGGGCGGGCACCGGGGAGCTGTTTTTT.

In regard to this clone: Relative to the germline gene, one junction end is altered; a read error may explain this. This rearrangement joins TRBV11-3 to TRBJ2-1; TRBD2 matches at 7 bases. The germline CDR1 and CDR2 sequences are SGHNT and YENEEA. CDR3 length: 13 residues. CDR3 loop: CASSRWDYDEQFF. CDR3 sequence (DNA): TGTGCCAGCAGCCGATGGGACTACGATGAGCAGTTCTTC.

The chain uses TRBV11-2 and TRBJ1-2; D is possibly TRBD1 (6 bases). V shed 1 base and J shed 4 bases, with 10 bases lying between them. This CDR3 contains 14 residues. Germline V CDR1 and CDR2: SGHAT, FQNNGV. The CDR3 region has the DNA TGTGCCAGCAGCTTAGCCCGGGGGCCCTATGGCTACACCTTC. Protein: CASSLARGPYGYTF.